The 14 T cell receptor beta chains in this list originate from one sample, sequenced in a study of cytomegalovirus exposure and HLA in healthy donors. The PCR ran on 60 Vbeta and 13 Jbeta primers. TCRdb's copy holds only in-frame clones and misses some; the assay was immunoSEQ multiplex PCR. The sample shows about 140,000 clones, approximately 79% of them seen only once. The sequencing input was PBMCs. The receptors were gathered from a woman aged 45-60 years in good health and CMV-seropositive.

The gene calls are TRBV7-2 and TRBJ1-1; a possible D gene is TRBD1 (6 bases). The CDR3 totals 14 residues. V was pared by 3 bases and J by 2 bases, with 10 bases between. Germline loops: CDR1 SGHTA, CDR2 FQGNSA. The CDR3 coding sequence is TGTGCCAGCAGCTTCGGACAGCCAAACACTGAAGCTTTCTTT. Encoded protein: CASSFGQPNTEAFF.

The chain has TRBV5-1 and TRBJ2-3, with no clear D. The V end lost 0 bases, the J end lost 0 bases, and 5 bases lay between the germline ends. This CDR3 region has 14 residues. CDR1 and CDR2 (germline): SGHRS, YFSETQ. This chain's CDR3 is CASSLGQSTDTQYF. The CDR3 region has the DNA TGCGCCAGCAGCTTGGGGCAGAGCACAGATACGCAGTATTTT.

The chain carries TRBV6-5 and TRBJ2-1; 8 bases are shared with TRBD2. Germline V lookup: CDR1 MNHEY, CDR2 SVGAGI. Trimming at V came to 5 bases and at J to 4 bases, leaving 7 bases not matched to a gene. This CDR3 has 15 amino acids. The CDR3 sequence is CASSPGLASYNEQFF. CDR3 bases: TGTGCCAGCAGTCCCGGACTAGCATCTTACAATGAGCAGTTCTTC.

The chain uses TRBV9 and TRBJ2-1, with D possibly TRBD2 on 5 matching bases. The CDR3 loop spans 17 amino acids. Germline V gives CDR1 SGDLS, CDR2 YYNGEE. V lost 0 bases to trimming and J lost 0 bases, with 13 bases between them. CDR3 in DNA: TGTGCCAGCAGCGTAGGTGGCGGGCTAGGCTCCTACAATGAGCAGTTCTTC. This codes for CASSVGGGLGSYNEQFF.

V usage is TRBV6-5 and J usage is TRBJ1-2, with D perhaps matching TRBD1 (5 bases). The germline V and J ends were trimmed by 5 bases and 4 bases, with 14 bases remaining between them. Germline-derived CDR1 and CDR2 are MNHEY and SVGAGI. The CDR3 is made up of 14 amino acids. The CDR3 loop reads CASSHQGSSYGYTF. In nucleotides, the CDR3 is TGTGCCAGCAGTCACCAGGGCTCTTCCTATGGCTACACCTTC.

This chain connects TRBV6-5 to TRBJ1-6; D is undetermined. This CDR3 comprises 13 residues. CDR1 MNHEY and CDR2 SVGAGI come from the germline V gene. Between the trimmed V and J ends, which lost 5 bases and 14 bases, there was a span of 16 bases. The CDR3 loop is CASSIVPAEALHF. The CDR3 coding sequence is TGTGCCAGCAGTATCGTCCCGGCTGAGGCCCTCCACTTT.

Notes on this clone: The same CDR3 is also encoded by other DNA sequences in this sample. The chain employs TRBV27 and TRBJ2-3; D might be TRBD1 (6 bases). The CDR3 covers 13 residues. The germline V gene has CDR1 MNHEY and CDR2 SMNVEV (reference sequence). V lost 1 base, J lost 5 bases, and 7 bases lay in between. The CDR3 region is CASSLLGGDTQYF. The DNA of the CDR3 is TGTGCCAGCAGTTTATTAGGGGGAGATACGCAGTATTTT.

The gene calls are TRBV11-2 and TRBJ2-3; TRBD1 aligns across 10 bases. V was clipped by 2 bases and J by 0 bases; unmatched bases: 8. The CDR3 runs to 18 residues. Germline CDR1 is SGHAT and CDR2 is FQNNGV. CDR3 sequence: CASSLWGTGATSTDTQYF. DNA for the CDR3: TGTGCCAGCAGCTTATGGGGGACAGGGGCGACTAGCACAGATACGCAGTATTTT.

This chain connects TRBV30 to TRBJ2-5; a weak D match, TRBD1 (5 bases). Trimming removed 1 base from V and 2 bases from J, with 11 bases in between. CDR1 is GTSNPN and CDR2 is SVGIG in the germline V gene (reference sequence). This CDR3 is 14 amino acids long. The CDR3: CAWSGPAGQETQYF. The CDR3 DNA reads TGTGCCTGGAGTGGTCCGGCAGGGCAAGAGACCCAGTACTTC. The variable domain in full, with the rest retrieved from reference TRBV30 and TRBJ2-5, is SQTIHQWPATLVQPVGSPLSLECTVEGTSNPNLYWYRQAAGRGLQLLFYSVGIGQISSEVPQNLSASRPQDRQFILSSKKLLLSDSGFYLCAWSGPAGQETQYFGPGTRLLVL.

This chain links TRBV6-5 with TRBJ2-5; perhaps TRBD1 as D (6 bases). CDR3 size: 15 residues. Trimming shortened V by 7 bases and J by 1 base, and 16 bases separated the two germline ends. Germline CDR1 reads MNHEY; CDR2 reads SVGAGI. The CDR3 DNA sequence: TGTGCCAGCACCTTCTACAGAGGGGGCCAAGAGACCCAGTACTTC. It yields the protein CASTFYRGGQETQYF.

The genes are TRBV28 and TRBJ1-6; 8 bases align to TRBD1. Germline loops: CDR1 MDHEN, CDR2 SYDVKM. The V segment lost 1 base and the J segment 7 bases; nucleotides outside the gene matches: 3. This CDR3 spans 15 amino acids. This CDR3 is CASSLLTGANSPLHF. The CDR3 bases are TGTGCCAGCAGTTTATTGACAGGGGCGAATTCACCCCTCCACTTT.

This clone was detected only a few times. The chain carries TRBV6-6 and TRBJ1-5, with 10 bases identical to TRBD1. Per the germline V gene, CDR1 is MNHNY and CDR2 is SVGAGI (reference sequence). The CDR3 totals 15 residues. V dropped 8 bases and J dropped 4; count of bases not matched to a gene: 8. CDR3 coding DNA: TGTGCCAGCGGGCCGGGACAGGGGCGGAATCAGCCCCAGCATTTT. It specifies CASGPGQGRNQPQHF.

The V gene is TRBV7-9, the J gene TRBJ1-2; D perhaps matches TRBD1 (6 bases). The CDR3 runs to 15 residues. V lost 3 bases to trimming and J lost 3 bases, with 14 bases between them. Germline V gene lookup returns CDR1 SEHNR and CDR2 FQNEAQ (reference sequence). The CDR3 coding sequence is TGTGCCAGCAGCTTGGCCACAGGGAGCGACTATGGCTACACCTTC. Protein: CASSLATGSDYGYTF.

This chain joins TRBV2 and TRBJ1-3; no definite D call. Trimming took off 3 bases at V and 7 bases at J, with 7 bases between the two ends. The length of the CDR3 is 12 residues. Germline values: CDR1 SNHLY, CDR2 FYNNEI. CDR3 amino acids: CASSEAENTIYF. The CDR3 region has the DNA TGTGCCAGCAGTGAGGCGGAGAACACCATATATTTT.